This T cell receptor (beta chain) stems from a study of cytomegalovirus exposure and HLA in healthy donors. For this clone: Antigen unknown.

Points from the study as a whole: Links to common viral pathogens appeared, in a later analysis, for several of the most significant clusters.

Trimming left V 4 bases short and J 5 bases short, with 24 bases between. Germline CDR1 reads LGHNA; CDR2 reads YSLEER. The CDR3 consists of 17 residues. PCR involved 60 Vbeta and 13 Jbeta primers. The table came from immunoSEQ multiplex PCR; TCRdb's copy has only in-frame clones and leaves some out. The sample comprises 120,000 or so clones, 60% to 85% of which are singletons, and less than 3.5% rests with the top ten. Material for sequencing was PBMCs. The chain uses TRBV4-3 and TRBJ2-7; a weak D match, TRBD2 (6 bases). This clonotype was obtained from a woman in her forties in good health and CMV-seropositive. The CDR3 coding sequence is TGCGCCAGCAGCCCGAAGGCAGACACTAGCCAGTCCCACGAGCAGTACTTC. This gives the protein CASSPKADTSQSHEQYF.